These T cell receptor beta chains were read from a single sample in a study of monozygotic twins with inflammatory bowel disease. TCRdb re-called the 5' RACE reads; one entry per CDR3 protein, DNA not given. The sample table sets out approximately 300,000 distinct CDR3 sequences. Sequenced: blood. The receptors here all came from a human donor with ulcerative colitis or Crohn's disease, or a healthy co-twin of an affected twin (not recorded which). The CDR3 runs from the conserved cysteine through the conserved F or W. The order of the fields is V gene, J gene, CDR3 protein.

TRBV19	TRBJ1-5	CASSRQGASNQPQHF
TRBV5-1	TRBJ2-7	CASRIEAGFAYEQYF
TRBV7-3	TRBJ2-1	CASSYGRGAYNEQFF
TRBV19	TRBJ2-2	CASSDPGSPPGELFF
TRBV10-3	TRBJ2-1	CAISERAGSSYNEQFF
TRBV28	TRBJ2-7	CASSAGTGLTYEQYF
TRBV7-3	TRBJ2-2	CASSPRGWTGELFF
TRBV5-1	TRBJ2-3	CASSLTTGANTDTQYF
TRBV4-1	TRBJ1-2	CASSQDGTGYYGYTF
TRBV30	TRBJ2-4	CACQGGGGPSVPLAKNIQYF
TRBV19	TRBJ2-5	CASSMGQNQETQYF
TRBV19	TRBJ2-7	CASSFLLEMGEQYF
TRBV20-1	TRBJ2-3	CSAHGTSGGTDTQYF
TRBV6-5	TRBJ1-5	CASSSAGMDQPQHF
TRBV6-2/TRBV6-3	TRBJ2-1	CASNRDRAISNAYNVQFF
TRBV7-8	TRBJ2-7	CASSPRTRLYEQYF
TRBV5-1	TRBJ2-1	CASSVEKTYNEQFF
TRBV9	TRBJ2-5	CASSVEGASGLQETQYF
TRBV20-1	TRBJ1-1	CSAQDRPTEAFF
TRBV4-2	TRBJ2-3	CASSQVVSGGAGDTQYF
TRBV6-4	TRBJ2-1	CASPDHNEQIF
TRBV29-1	TRBJ1-5	CSVGGTGASNQPQHF
TRBV7-9	TRBJ2-2	CASSLASSGSAGELFF
TRBV6-5	TRBJ2-2	CASSYATGVRSGELFF
TRBV24-1	TRBJ2-7	CATSSRGSSYEQYF
TRBV5-1	TRBJ1-5	CASSLDRLPAQHF
TRBV27	TRBJ2-3	CASSHSPFNGFRNPQYF
TRBV10-3	TRBJ1-5	CAISESTVELQHF
TRBV6-5	TRBJ2-1	CASSSPGTSIYNEQFF
TRBV20-1	TRBJ2-1	CSAPPTWVGEQFF
TRBV6-1	TRBJ2-3	CASSIAGGVDTQYF
TRBV6-5	TRBJ1-3	CASSYTGTGIGNTIYF
TRBV7-9	TRBJ1-1	CASSLGPGGTEAFF
TRBV7-9	TRBJ1-1	CASSMGQGGTEAFF
TRBV7-9	TRBJ2-1	CASSSEGHNNEQFF
TRBV12-3/TRBV12-4	TRBJ2-7	CASSPGQGGFYEQYF
TRBV7-6	TRBJ2-5	CASSQITGQETQYF
TRBV3-1	TRBJ1-5	CASSFDINQPQHF
TRBV18	TRBJ2-5	CASSPRVGVRETQYF
TRBV7-9	TRBJ1-6	CASSKRLGGENNSPLHF
TRBV7-9	TRBJ2-7	CASSRVPERHGQYF